This T cell receptor beta chain comes out of a study of cytomegalovirus exposure and HLA in healthy donors. The CDR3 spans 12 residues. V was clipped by 5 bases and J by 1 base, with 5 bases between them. Germline CDR1 reads LNHDA; CDR2 reads SQIVND (reference sequence). Nominal health characterized the donors when sampled, though unrecorded immune exposures were likely. 13 Jbeta primers and 60 Vbeta primers were used for the PCR. Data came from immunoSEQ multiplex PCR; TCRdb stores just in-frame clones and leaves some out. This table holds 100,000 to 120,000 clones, around 80% found once. The V call is TRBV19, the J call TRBJ1-1, with D hard to call. Sample: PBMCs. The TCR comes from an older woman in good health and CMV-seropositive. CDR3 DNA: TGTGCCAGTAGTGGGCAGAACACTGAAGCTTTCTTT. Translating gives CASSGQNTEAFF.